The T cell receptor (beta chain) under discussion was sequenced for a study of radiation and T cells in renal cell carcinoma. Study conclusions and caveats: No pretreatment tumor biopsies were available for baseline clonotypes.

Germline V gene lookup returns CDR1 SNHLY and CDR2 FYNNEI. The CDR3 totals 12 residues. With 5 bases clipped from V and 4 bases from J, the junction kept 2 bases outside the gene matches. Assay: immunoSEQ multiplex PCR; the TCRdb copy retains only in-frame clones and omits some. The sample records 97,000 or so clones, 84% being singletons. Documented time point: blood 4 weeks post-SBRT, at nephrectomy. Treatment meaning: 15 Gy SBRT to primary tumor, nephrectomy 4 weeks later. Nephrectomy followed 15 Gy stereotactic body radiation by 4 weeks. Note on this clone: Its antigen remains unknown. This sample also contains other DNA sequences that code for the same CDR3.

This clonotype originated in a man between 60 and 75 years old with renal cell carcinoma. J is TRBJ2-7 and V is TRBV2; 7 positions agree with TRBD1. This specimen was blood, taken from a patient whose treatment included radiotherapy and nephrectomy. In DNA form, the CDR3 reads TGTGCCAGCAGTCCAGGGGGTTACGAGCAGTACTTC. It specifies CASSPGGYEQYF. The full variable domain, in which reference TRBV2 and TRBJ2-7 provide the parts outside the CDR3, is EPEVTQTPSHQVTQMGQEVILRCVPISNHLYFYWYRQILGQKVEFLVSFYNNEISEKSEIFDDQFSVERPDGSNFTLKIRSTKLEDSAMYFCASSPGGYEQYFGPGTRLTVT.